These T cell receptor beta chains were read from a single sample in a study of control samples from healthy donors and cancer patients. Assay used: immunoSEQ multiplex PCR; TCRdb lists only in-frame clones, some missing. The sample records 150,000 to 200,000 clones, about nine tenths being singletons. The sample comprised blood. The receptors were sampled from a woman in her twenties or thirties in good health. The CDR3 runs from the conserved cysteine through the conserved F or W. D genes are given only for firm matches. Expanded clones get a size class; other rows say once, few or many, or leave the size out.

V: TRBV11-2; D: NA; size: NA; J: TRBJ2-7; DNA: TGTGCCAGCAGCCCGCCCCCGACTAGCTACGAGCAGTACTTC; CDR3: CASSPPPTSYEQYF
V: TRBV5-1; D: NA; size: NA; J: TRBJ2-1; DNA: TGCGCCAGCAGCTTAGGCGTAAGCTCCTACAATGAGCAGTTCTTC; CDR3: CASSLGVSSYNEQFF
V: TRBV7-9; D: TRBD1; size: NA; J: TRBJ2-7; DNA: TGTGCCAGCAGCTTAGGGCAGGGGGCGCAAAACGAGCAGTACTTC; CDR3: CASSLGQGAQNEQYF
V: TRBV7-2; D: TRBD1; size: once; J: TRBJ1-2; DNA: TGTGCCAGCAGCTTATCCTTCCAACGGACAGGCTATGGCTACACCTTC; CDR3: CASSLSFQRTGYGYTF
V: TRBV4-3; D: NA; size: many; J: TRBJ1-5; DNA: TGCGCCAGCAGCCAAGTCCATAGCAATCAGCCCCAGCATTTT; CDR3: CASSQVHSNQPQHF
V: TRBV6-1; D: NA; size: NA; J: TRBJ2-5; DNA: TGTGCCAGCAGTGAATTTCGCATGAGAGGGGAGACCCAGTACTTC; CDR3: CASSEFRMRGETQYF
V: TRBV6-5; D: NA; size: NA; J: TRBJ2-5; DNA: TGTGCCAGCAGACAGGGTAAAGAGACCCAGTACTTC; CDR3: CASRQGKETQYF
V: TRBV5-6; D: TRBD1; size: NA; J: TRBJ1-5; DNA: TGTGCCAGCAGCGGAGGGACAGGGAATCAGCCCCAGCATTTT; CDR3: CASSGGTGNQPQHF
V: TRBV6-4; D: TRBD2; size: NA; J: TRBJ2-3; DNA: TGTGCCAGCAGTGCTAGCGGTTCCACAGATACGCAGTATTTT; CDR3: CASSASGSTDTQYF
V: TRBV15; D: TRBD1; size: NA; J: TRBJ1-4; DNA: TGTGCCACCAGCAGAGACAGGGGGCATGAAAAACTGTTTTTT; CDR3: CATSRDRGHEKLFF
V: TRBV6-1; D: NA; size: NA; J: TRBJ1-4; DNA: TGTGCCAGCAGTGAGACAGTAACTAATGAAAAACTGTTTTTT; CDR3: CASSETVTNEKLFF
V: TRBV5-1; D: TRBD2; size: NA; J: TRBJ2-3; DNA: TGCGCCAGCAGCTTGCAGCGGGGGAGGGCAGATACGCAGTATTTT; CDR3: CASSLQRGRADTQYF
V: TRBV7-9; D: TRBD2; size: once; J: TRBJ2-7; DNA: TGTGCCAGCAGCTTATTTACTAGCGGGACTGAGGAGCAGTACTTC; CDR3: CASSLFTSGTEEQYF
V: TRBV7-9; D: NA; size: few; J: TRBJ2-3; DNA: TGTGCCAGCAGCTTAGGGCAGCCCAGCACAGATACGCAGTATTTT; CDR3: CASSLGQPSTDTQYF
V: TRBV5-5; D: NA; size: NA; J: TRBJ2-3; DNA: TGTGCCAGCAGCTTTTTTAGGGGGGAAGATACGCAGTATTTT; CDR3: CASSFFRGEDTQYF
V: TRBV15; D: NA; size: NA; J: TRBJ1-2; DNA: TGTGCCACCAGCAGAGATCAGGCCGTCTATGGCTACACCTTC; CDR3: CATSRDQAVYGYTF
V: TRBV10-3; D: TRBD1; size: NA; J: TRBJ2-3; DNA: TGTGCCATCAGTGAGCAGGGGGCGAGAGATACGCAGTATTTT; CDR3: CAISEQGARDTQYF
V: TRBV18; D: TRBD2; size: NA; J: TRBJ2-5; DNA: TGTGCCAGCTTTACCGGGACTAGCGGGAGGCAAGAGACCCAGTACTTC; CDR3: CASFTGTSGRQETQYF
V: TRBV7-3; D: NA; size: NA; J: TRBJ1-1; DNA: TGTGCCAGCAGCTTTTCGGTGAACACTGAAGCTTTCTTT; CDR3: CASSFSVNTEAFF
V: TRBV18; D: NA; size: NA; J: TRBJ1-4; DNA: TGTGCCAGCTCACCAGGTCAGAATGAAAAACTGTTTTTT; CDR3: CASSPGQNEKLFF
V: TRBV6-5; D: NA; size: NA; J: TRBJ1-1; DNA: TGTGCCAGCAGTTACTCGAGGGGGATCATGAACACTGAAGCTTTCTTT; CDR3: CASSYSRGIMNTEAFF
V: TRBV18; D: TRBD1; size: NA; J: TRBJ2-1; DNA: TGTGCCAGCTCACCACCCGGGACAGGGGGCGGGGAGCAGTTCTTC; CDR3: CASSPPGTGGGEQFF
V: TRBV27; D: NA; size: NA; J: TRBJ2-1; DNA: TGTGCCAGCAGCCTATGGGACTACAATGAGCAGTTCTTC; CDR3: CASSLWDYNEQFF
V: TRBV19; D: NA; size: NA; J: TRBJ1-1; DNA: TGTGCCAGTAGTATCGGGAGTCGGGACACTGAAGCTTTCTTT; CDR3: CASSIGSRDTEAFF
V: TRBV5-1; D: TRBD1; size: NA; J: TRBJ2-7; DNA: TGCGCCAGCAGCTTGGCCGGGGACAGGACCTACGAGCAGTACTTC; CDR3: CASSLAGDRTYEQYF
V: TRBV4-1; D: NA; size: NA; J: TRBJ1-2; DNA: TGCGCCAGCAGCAGGGGGGATGGCTACACCTTC; CDR3: CASSRGDGYTF
V: TRBV6-2/TRBV6-3; D: NA; size: NA; J: TRBJ1-2; DNA: TGTGCCAGCAGTACCAGGCTCTATGGCTACACCTTC; CDR3: CASSTRLYGYTF
V: TRBV11-3; D: NA; size: once; J: TRBJ1-1; DNA: TGTGCCAGCAGCTTAATGACTAACAATGAAGCTTTCTTT; CDR3: CASSLMTNNEAFF
V: TRBV18; D: TRBD2; size: NA; J: TRBJ2-7; DNA: TGTGCCAGCTCACCACCGGTAGCGGGAGGTAATGAGCAGTACTTC; CDR3: CASSPPVAGGNEQYF
V: TRBV7-9; D: TRBD1; size: NA; J: TRBJ1-1; DNA: TGTGCCAGCAGCCCCCCGACAGGGACTGAAGCTTTCTTT; CDR3: CASSPPTGTEAFF
V: TRBV13; D: TRBD1; size: NA; J: TRBJ2-5; DNA: TGTGCCAGCAGCTCCCGGACAGGGAGTAGTGAGACCCAGTACTTC; CDR3: CASSSRTGSSETQYF
V: TRBV24-1; D: TRBD1; size: NA; J: TRBJ2-1; DNA: TGTGCCACAGGGGGCAAGGATTATGAGCAGTTCTTC; CDR3: CATGGKDYEQFF
V: TRBV7-9; D: NA; size: NA; J: TRBJ1-1; DNA: TGTGCCAGCAGCTTAGCTTTGAACACTGAAGCTTTCTTT; CDR3: CASSLALNTEAFF
V: TRBV7-2; D: NA; size: NA; J: TRBJ1-2; DNA: TGTGCCAGCAGCTTAGAGGGGATTACTGGCTACACCTTC; CDR3: CASSLEGITGYTF
V: TRBV12-3/TRBV12-4; D: NA; size: NA; J: TRBJ1-1; DNA: TGTGCCAGCAGTTTACAGGGGAACACTGAAGCTTTCTTT; CDR3: CASSLQGNTEAFF
V: TRBV6-6; D: NA; size: NA; J: TRBJ2-3; DNA: TGTGCCAGCAGTAGGGTCGCTAGCGGCACAGATACGCAGTATTTT; CDR3: CASSRVASGTDTQYF
V: TRBV3-1/TRBV3-2; D: NA; size: once; J: TRBJ1-2; DNA: TGTGCCAGCAGCCAGACAGACTATGGCTACACCTTC; CDR3: CASSQTDYGYTF
V: TRBV6-2/TRBV6-3; D: NA; size: NA; J: TRBJ1-4; DNA: TGTGCCAGCAGTTACTCGAGCCAGGGAGGCGAAAAACTGTTTTTT; CDR3: CASSYSSQGGEKLFF
V: TRBV6-5; D: NA; size: once; J: TRBJ2-1; DNA: TGTGCCAGCAGTTACTCGAGGGGGTCCTACAATGAGCAGTTCTTC; CDR3: CASSYSRGSYNEQFF
V: TRBV28; D: NA; size: NA; J: TRBJ2-5; DNA: TGTGCCAGCAGTTTGGACCAGGGGACCCAGTACTTC; CDR3: CASSLDQGTQYF
V: TRBV7-2; D: NA; size: NA; J: TRBJ2-5; DNA: TGTGCCAGCAGCTTAGTGGGCGTGGAGACCCAGTACTTC; CDR3: CASSLVGVETQYF